What follows are 12 T cell receptor beta chains derived from one specimen sequenced in a study of blood T cell repertoires in COVID-19. This table comes from immunoSEQ multiplex PCR, and its TCRdb copy is limited to in-frame clones, with some not included. The data hold about 79,000 clones, with over 85% observed a single time. Sequencing was carried out using peripheral blood. These receptors were collected from a man over 45 with active COVID-19.

This chain joins TRBV7-8 and TRBJ2-7; D call uncertain. Germline assignment: CDR1 SGHVS and CDR2 FQNEAQ. This CDR3 region has 14 residues. With 2 bases removed from V and 0 bases from J, the gap between germline ends came to 8 bases. The CDR3 loop is CASSLSQASYEQYF. Written as DNA, the CDR3 is TGTGCCAGCAGCTTATCCCAGGCCTCCTACGAGCAGTACTTC. The entire variable domain, with the rest obtained from reference TRBV7-8 and TRBJ2-7, is as follows: GAGVSQSPRYKVAKRGQDVALRCDPISGHVSLFWYQQALGQGPEFLTYFQNEAQLDKSGLPSDRFFAERPEGSVSTLKIQRTQQEDSAVYLCASSLSQASYEQYFGPGTRLTVT.

The J gene is TRBJ2-1, the V gene TRBV28, with TRBD1 as a possible D gene (6 bases). Germline values: CDR1 MDHEN, CDR2 SYDVKM. The CDR3 spans 15 residues. V shed 8 bases and J shed 2 bases, with 16 bases lying between them. CDR3 loop: CASVRATGTYNEQFF. The CDR3 bases are TGTGCCAGCGTTAGGGCGACAGGTACCTACAATGAGCAGTTCTTC.

The rearrangement uses TRBV18 and TRBJ2-3; tentative D call: TRBD1 (6 bases). The CDR3 is 15 amino acids. Germline CDR1 and CDR2: KGHSH and LQKENI. V was shortened by 4 bases and J by 7 bases, with 18 bases between the two germline ends. DNA for the CDR3: TGTGCCAGCTCACAGACAGGTGGGGGTCCGAATACGCAGTATTTT. Protein product: CASSQTGGGPNTQYF.

The chain carries TRBV6-1 and TRBJ1-2; a weak D match, TRBD1 (5 bases). The germline V and J ends were trimmed by 2 bases and 8 bases, with 18 bases remaining between them. Germline V CDR1 and CDR2: MNHNS, SASEGT. The CDR3 spans 15 residues. Here the CDR3 DNA reads TGTGCCAGCAGTGAATTCGGGGGTACGGTGGACGGCTACACCTTC. This codes for CASSEFGGTVDGYTF.

The chain has TRBV7-2 and TRBJ2-1; 10 nucleotides agree with TRBD1. V shed 2 bases and J 7 bases; nucleotides not matched to a gene: 8. Germline V gene lookup returns CDR1 SGHTA and CDR2 FQGNSA. The CDR3 runs 16 residues. DNA for the CDR3: TGTGCCAGCAGCTTAAGGTCCCGGGACAGGGGTAATGAGCAGTTCTTC. This sequence encodes CASSLRSRDRGNEQFF.

This clone was counted a single time. This chain uses TRBV3-1 (or the pseudogene TRBV3-2) with TRBJ1-6, with D unclear. The CDR3 runs to 13 residues. The germline CDR1 and CDR2 sequences are LGHDT and YNNKEL (reference sequence). With 1 base removed from V and 9 bases from J, the gap between germline ends came to 7 bases. The CDR3 DNA sequence: TGTGCCAGCAGCCAAGTCAACGGTTCACCCCTCCACTTT. This gives the protein CASSQVNGSPLHF.

V usage is TRBV27 and J usage is TRBJ1-1; D possibly corresponds to TRBD1 (6 bases). This CDR3 region has 19 residues. Per the germline V gene, CDR1 is MNHEY and CDR2 is SMNVEV (reference sequence). V was trimmed by 2 bases and J by 1 base, leaving 23 bases between them. In DNA form, the CDR3 reads TGTGCCAGCAGTTTAGGTCCCCCGACAGGCCTCAGAGGGAACACTGAAGCTTTCTTT. Its translation: CASSLGPPTGLRGNTEAFF.

The V and J genes are TRBV13 and TRBJ1-6, with no clear D. Germline V gene sequence: CDR1 PRHDT, CDR2 FYEKMQ (reference sequence). CDR3 length equals 12 residues. V was cut by 1 base and J by 7 bases, with 2 bases left in between. The CDR3 is CASSLANSPLHF. DNA for the CDR3: TGTGCCAGCAGCTTAGCGAATTCACCCCTCCACTTT.

The V gene is TRBV19, the J gene TRBJ1-2; TRBD1 aligns across 7 bases. CDR3 length: 15 amino acids. Germline-derived CDR1 and CDR2 are LNHDA and SQIVND (reference sequence). The J segment lost 4 bases and the V segment lost 5 bases, leaving 10 bases of the junction unmatched. The CDR3 loop reads CASSPSRGLAYGYTF. The CDR3 nucleotides are TGTGCCAGTAGTCCTTCGAGGGGGCTGGCCTATGGCTACACCTTC.

Only one count was recorded for this clone. The chain recombines TRBV2 with TRBJ2-7, with D perhaps TRBD2 (6 bases). Trimming cost V 6 bases and J 9 bases, with 21 bases left between them. The germline V gene encodes CDR1 SNHLY and CDR2 FYNNEI. This CDR3 has 14 amino acids. The CDR3 coding sequence is TGTGCCAGCAGAGGGTTTGGGGGTAGCGGCGGGCAGTACTTC. This gives the protein CASRGFGGSGGQYF.

V is TRBV5-1 and J is TRBJ2-5; the D is unclear. Between the trimmed V and J ends, which lost 4 bases and 1 base, there was a span of 11 bases. This CDR3 region has 14 residues. Germline CDR1 SGHRS, CDR2 YFSETQ. The CDR3 nucleotides are TGCGCCAGCAGCCCAAGACTGCTCCAAGAGACCCAGTACTTC. Protein product: CASSPRLLQETQYF.

The CDR3 region is CASSPAGLGYGYTF. The CDR3 DNA is TGTGCCAGCAGCCCCGCAGGGCTAGGCTATGGCTACACCTTC. V is TRBV7-2 and J is TRBJ1-2, with TRBD1 as a possible D gene (5 bases). Trimming stripped 5 bases from V and 4 bases from J, with 14 bases between. The CDR3 has 14 residues. Germline assignment: CDR1 SGHTA and CDR2 FQGNSA.